The T cell receptor beta chain described here comes from a study of CD8 T cells in ankylosing spondylitis. Study outcomes and limitations: Disease-associated clones were reportedly significantly overrepresented in matched ankylosing spondylitis synovial fluid. Peripheral blood held disease-linked clones only at relatively low frequency, and these were CD8+. Eight highly homologous variants formed a TCR beta motif that appeared characteristic of ankylosing spondylitis blood.

Using quantitative 5'-RACE with molecular barcodes, the authors made TCR beta libraries. TCRdb independently ran MiXCR on the 5' RACE reads; one entry per CDR3 protein. The sample contains 750,000 to 850,000 distinct CDR3 sequences, approximately 12% of which appear only once. The CDR3 is 16 residues long. Germline V lookup: CDR1 DFQATT, CDR2 SNEGSKA (reference sequence). V was cut by 0 bases and J by 0 bases, with 12 bases left in between. This clonotype was detected a few times. Its antigen is not identified. The J gene is TRBJ2-1, the V gene TRBV20-1; tentative D call: TRBD1 (5 bases). The clonotype originates from a male donor with ankylosing spondylitis. Material: blood, either unsorted or a sorted T cell fraction (not recorded which). Here the CDR3 DNA reads TGCAGTGCTAGAGATCCCGGACATCTCTCCTACAATGAGCAGTTCTTC. As protein: CSARDPGHLSYNEQFF.